The source of this TCR beta chain is a study of monozygotic twins with inflammatory bowel disease. For each CDR3 protein, TCRdb gives one entry from its re-call of the 5' RACE reads, without DNA. This sample's table reports nearly 45,000 distinct CDR3 sequences. Germline CDR1 MGHDK, CDR2 SYGVNS. This CDR3 is built from 15 residues. This receptor was taken from a human donor with ulcerative colitis or Crohn's disease, or a healthy co-twin of an affected twin (not recorded which). The chain uses TRBV25-1 and TRBJ2-3; TCRdb indicates TRBD1, and absent DNA this call remains unverified. The sample consisted of blood. This chain's CDR3 is CASSGGRLLRDTQYF.